This T cell receptor (beta chain) was profiled in a study of blood T cell repertoires in COVID-19. About the study: Samples of COVID-19 (acute and convalescent) were obtained from the United States, Italy and Spain. In each case, the material was cDNA or gDNA derived from T cells, B-cell-depleted T cells, or PBMCs.

Per the original methods: Estimation of nucleated cell counts was performed using reference gene primer amplification. Generated by immunoSEQ multiplex PCR, the TCRdb table keeps only in-frame clones and is missing some. V and J calls plus clone size are reproduced from that table; the DNA served to infer D and trimming. The profile shows tens of thousands of clones, approximately 84% of them singletons. CDR1 is GTSNPN, CDR2 SVGIG, per germline (reference sequence). The CDR3 runs 17 residues. V shed 0 bases, J shed 0 bases, and the junction held 10 bases outside the gene matches. Sequenced material: peripheral blood. The chain recombines TRBV30 with TRBJ1-1, with 7 bases aligning to TRBD1. This clonotype was sampled from a man in his 70s with active COVID-19. CDR3 in DNA: TGTGCCTGGAGTGTTCCAACCGTGGGACAGTTGAACACTGAAGCTTTCTTT. Translating it yields CAWSVPTVGQLNTEAFF.